This entry concerns a single TCR beta chain. The antigen remains undetermined. This entry comes from a study of TIL therapy for anti-PD-1-resistant metastatic lung cancer. Background on the study: Tumors carried a median about 1.5 non-synonymous mutations per megabase. General study points: TIL cultures after expansion showed higher clonality and lower diversity than baseline tumor (median about 5.6% vs 31%). This highly selected cohort may not generalize to typical lung cancer patients.

Germline V lookup: CDR1 LGHNA, CDR2 YNFKEQ. CDR3 length equals 16 residues. V shed 3 bases, J shed 8 bases, and the junction held 11 bases outside the gene matches. Documented time point: pre-treatment sample, taken before nivolumab and TIL therapy. Most excised metastases sampled were pleural nodules or supraclavicular lymph nodes. The immunoSEQ assay was v3. The method was immunoSEQ multiplex PCR; TCRdb's version includes in-frame clones alone and lacks a portion of them. The table shows 95,000 or so clones, with approximately 65% occurring only once. The sample in question was tumor tissue, obtained at baseline. The receptor comes from a person aged 25 to 85 with non-small cell lung cancer. The chain combines TRBV4-2 with TRBJ1-2; TRBD1 matches at 11 bases. DNA of the CDR3: TGTGCCAGCAGCCAGGAATGGACAGGGGGCAATAAGGGCTACACCTTC. Encoded protein: CASSQEWTGGNKGYTF.